The 18 T cell receptor beta chains in this list originate from one sample, sequenced in a study of T-cell reconstitution after alpha-beta-depleted transplantation in children. Unique molecular identifiers were used to barcode this TCRbeta library. Each CDR3 protein is one row after TCRdb ran MiXCR on the PCR reads. The sample records 500,000 to 650,000 distinct CDR3 sequences, roughly 13% being singletons. Specimen: PBMCs, mostly from graft donor cells, collected 360 days after TCRalphabeta/CD19-depleted stem cell transplant. These receptors were taken from a male patient between 5 and 17 years old who had a stem cell transplant for acute myeloid leukemia, so the T cells may come from the graft donor.

V is TRBV18 and J is TRBJ2-1; 9 bases align to TRBD2. The V and J ends lost 1 base and 5 bases, in that order; junction bases with no gene match: 6. Germline V lookup: CDR1 KGHSH, CDR2 LQKENI. This CDR3 contains 16 residues. In nucleotides, the CDR3 is TGTGCCAGCTCACCACACCCCTCTAGCGGGAACAATGAGCAGTTCTTC. Its protein product is CASSPHPSSGNNEQFF.

This clonotype occurred a few times. The rearrangement uses TRBV11-2 and TRBJ2-7; 11 bases agree with TRBD2. The J segment lost 3 bases and the V segment lost 0 bases, leaving 4 bases of the junction unmatched. Germline V gives CDR1 SGHAT, CDR2 FQNNGV. The CDR3 is 16 amino acids. The CDR3 reads CASSLDGTSGYYEQYF. The DNA for the CDR3 is TGTGCCAGCAGCTTAGATGGGACTAGCGGTTACTACGAGCAGTACTTC.

J is TRBJ2-7 and V is TRBV6-2 or TRBV6-3; D remains unclear. Per the germline V gene, CDR1 is MNHEY and CDR2 is SVGEGT. V dropped 3 bases and J dropped 3 bases, with 9 bases sitting between them. This CDR3 is built from 13 residues. CDR3 DNA sequence: TGTGCCAGCAGTTATAACGGCTACTACGAGCAGTACTTC. Translation: CASSYNGYYEQYF.

This clonotype was recorded many times. This chain links TRBV9 with TRBJ2-2; D not certain. V lost 0 bases and J lost 5, with 5 bases in between. The length of the CDR3 is 13 residues. Germline CDR1 is SGDLS and CDR2 is YYNGEE. The CDR3 DNA is TGTGCCAGCAGCGTAGACGGAACCGGGGAGCTGTTTTTT. Protein product: CASSVDGTGELFF.

The rearrangement uses TRBV7-3 and TRBJ2-5, with TRBD1 matching over 9 bases. The germline CDR1 and CDR2 sequences are SGHTA and FQGTGA. J was trimmed by 4 bases and V by 3 bases; bases with no gene match: 6. The CDR3 runs to 15 residues. CDR3 protein: CASSFRPDRGETQYF. The CDR3 DNA reads TGTGCCAGCAGCTTCCGGCCGGACAGGGGAGAGACCCAGTACTTC.

Ten or more counts support this clonotype. This rearrangement joins TRBV28 to TRBJ2-7; no reliable D call. The CDR3 has 13 residues. Germline V gene sequence: CDR1 MDHEN, CDR2 SYDVKM. V dropped 2 bases and J dropped 3 bases, with 8 bases sitting between them. The CDR3 protein is CASSLRLGYEQYF. The CDR3 nucleotides read TGTGCCAGCAGTTTACGGCTGGGCTACGAGCAGTACTTC. The variable domain in full, with the rest retrieved from reference TRBV28 and TRBJ2-7, is DVKVTQSSRYLVKRTGEKVFLECVQDMDHENMFWYRQDPGLGLRLIYFSYDVKMKEKGDIPEGYSVSREKKERFSLILESASTNQTSMYLCASSLRLGYEQYFGPGTRLTVT.

This clonotype appeared a few times. The rearrangement links TRBV20-1 to TRBJ2-5; D is unclear. V was clipped by 2 bases and J by 1 base, with 23 bases between them. The germline V gene encodes CDR1 DFQATT and CDR2 SNEGSKA (reference sequence). The CDR3 has 18 residues. The chain's CDR3 is CSARTGQAGDIIQETQYF. The CDR3 DNA reads TGCAGTGCTAGAACCGGTCAGGCAGGCGACATTATCCAAGAGACCCAGTACTTC.

This clonotype was found a few times. The V gene is TRBV12-3 or TRBV12-4, the J gene TRBJ2-1, with TRBD2 matching 11 bases. The CDR3 is made up of 15 amino acids. With 5 bases clipped from V and 4 bases from J, the junction kept 4 bases outside the gene matches. This CDR3 reads CASSHGLAGYNEQFF. Written as DNA, the CDR3 is TGTGCCAGCAGTCATGGACTAGCGGGTTACAATGAGCAGTTCTTC.

Note on this clonotype: The missing conserved phenylalanine or tryptophan at the end of this CDR3 makes a read error likely. This chain joins TRBV5-1 and TRBJ1-4, with 7 bases lining up with TRBD1. The junction had 9 bases not matched to a gene; V was cut back by 4 bases and J by 6 bases. The CDR3 consists of 15 residues. Per germline, CDR1 SGHRS and CDR2 YFSETQ. The CDR3 reads CASSLPRQGDEKLFY. The CDR3 coding sequence is TGCGCCAGCAGCCTACCACGACAGGGCGATGAAAAACTGTTTTAT.

At least ten counts were recorded for this clonotype. The chain is built from TRBV5-6 and TRBJ2-3; no clear D. Germline assignment: CDR1 SGHDT and CDR2 YYEEEE. The V end was cut by 1 base, the J end by 2 bases, with 8 bases between. This CDR3 contains 14 residues. CDR3 in DNA: TGTGCCAGCAGCTTGTCTGGCCTCACAGATACGCAGTATTTT. Protein: CASSLSGLTDTQYF. The full variable domain, rest sourced from reference TRBV5-6 and TRBJ2-3, is DAGVTQSPTHLIKTRGQQVTLRCSPKSGHDTVSWYQQALGQGPQFIFQYYEEEERQRGNFPDRFSGHQFPNYSSELNVNALLLGDSALYLCASSLSGLTDTQYFGPGTRLTVL.

This clonotype occurred a few times. This sequence joins TRBV30 and TRBJ2-7; TRBD1 matches 11 bases. Germline V gene lookup returns CDR1 GTSNPN and CDR2 SVGIG (reference sequence). This CDR3 is 12 amino acids long. V trimming: 5 bases; J trimming: 7 bases; junction bases outside the gene matches: 4. This CDR3 is CAWGQGAGEQYF. In DNA, the CDR3 is TGTGCCTGGGGACAGGGGGCGGGGGAGCAGTACTTC.

This clonotype was counted ten times or more. The chain joins TRBV23-1 to TRBJ2-1; the match to TRBD2 covers 9 bases. TRBV23-1 is classed as an ORF, of uncertain function. The CDR3 extends over 18 amino acids. V shed 0 bases and J 9 bases; nucleotides not matched to a gene: 15. The CDR3 region has the DNA TGCGCCAGCAGTCAATCGGTAGCGGGAGATTGTCCAGGTCCTGAGCAGTTCTTC. Translating gives CASSQSVAGDCPGPEQFF.

This clonotype was counted only a few times. The chain recombines TRBV4-1 with TRBJ2-3, with 7 bases aligning to TRBD2. Looked up from germline, CDR1 is MGHRA and CDR2 is YSYEKL. The CDR3 contains 20 residues. J lost 3 bases, V lost 4 bases, and 22 bases had no gene match. The CDR3 DNA reads TGCGCCAGCAGCCTCGTTCGGGGCCAAGCGGGACTTCCGAAGACAGATACGCAGTATTTT. As protein: CASSLVRGQAGLPKTDTQYF.

The gene calls are TRBV20-1 and TRBJ2-4; TRBD2 matches 8 bases. In germline, CDR1 is DFQATT, CDR2 SNEGSKA (reference sequence). Trimming at V came to 1 base and at J to 0 bases, leaving 5 bases not matched to a gene. The CDR3 is made up of 16 amino acids. CDR3 DNA sequence: TGCAGTGCTAGAGTAGCGGGGTCACTAGCCAAAAACATTCAGTACTTC. Translation gives CSARVAGSLAKNIQYF.

The genes are TRBV24-1 and TRBJ2-1; D perhaps matches TRBD2 (5 bases). The germline V and J ends were trimmed by 5 bases and 0 bases, with 7 bases remaining between them. Looked up from germline, CDR1 is KGHDR and CDR2 is SFDVKD. CDR3 size: 14 residues. The CDR3 nucleotides are TGTGCCACCAGTGGGACTTACTCCTACAATGAGCAGTTCTTC. This sequence encodes CATSGTYSYNEQFF.

V and J are TRBV15 and TRBJ1-6; 9 bases are shared with TRBD1. The CDR3 length is 15 residues. The V gene end was trimmed by 3 bases and the J gene end by 9 bases; junction bases not matched to a gene: 6. Germline V gene sequence: CDR1 LNHNV, CDR2 YYDKDF (reference sequence). CDR3 loop: CATSREQGAGSPLHF. CDR3 sequence (DNA): TGTGCCACCAGCAGGGAACAGGGGGCTGGTTCACCCCTCCACTTT.

The genes are TRBV2 and TRBJ2-3, with D perhaps matching TRBD2 (6 bases). Germline CDR1 SNHLY, CDR2 FYNNEI. Deletions cut 5 bases from V and 3 bases from J, with 27 bases between. This CDR3 is built from 19 residues. DNA for the CDR3: TGTGCCAGCAGTACTCCCCCCCGATTGGAGCGGGTGGGGACAGATACGCAGTATTTT. Amino acid sequence: CASSTPPRLERVGTDTQYF.

There are a few counts of this clonotype. The chain carries TRBV29-1 and TRBJ2-7; D is perhaps TRBD2 (6 bases). This CDR3 comprises 12 residues. The germline V and J ends were trimmed by 4 bases and 0 bases, with 7 bases remaining between them. Per the germline V gene, CDR1 is SQVTM and CDR2 is ANQGSEA. The CDR3 DNA reads TGCAGCGTTGGGGGGGACTCCTACGAGCAGTACTTC. Its translation: CSVGGDSYEQYF.